A selection of T cell receptor beta chains follows, all from one sample in a study of blood T cell repertoires in COVID-19. Produced via immunoSEQ multiplex PCR; TCRdb's table is partial and in-frame only. Of around 150,000 clones listed, approximately 84% are singletons. The sample taken for sequencing was peripheral blood. The receptors shown here come from a woman aged 60 to 75 with acute or convalescent COVID-19. Both conserved end residues are part of each CDR3.

CDR3 protein,V gene,J gene
CASSLTGLPHSTYNEQFF,TRBV6-6,TRBJ2-1
CASSQGRVSYEQYF,TRBV3-1/TRBV3-2,TRBJ2-7
CASSWSREFNEQFF,TRBV6-6,TRBJ2-1
CASSYRGYGYTF,TRBV6-5,TRBJ1-2
CASSQDLGAEQFF,TRBV3-1/TRBV3-2,TRBJ2-1
CASSLLVGGADTQYF,TRBV5-4,TRBJ2-3
CASSPGTGGREQYF,TRBV5-1,TRBJ2-7
CAWSVRLSSGNTIYF,TRBV30,TRBJ1-3
CASRLEYNEQFF,TRBV5-1,TRBJ2-1
CASSLITEYEKLFF,TRBV28,TRBJ1-4
CASTGSANGVVNYGYTF,TRBV19,TRBJ1-2
CASSIVRGQANRANYGYTF,TRBV19,TRBJ1-2
CASGYRVEAFF,TRBV28,TRBJ1-1
CASSTRTGRNTEAFF,TRBV28,TRBJ1-1
CASSLTGSKLAFIPETQYF,TRBV11-2,TRBJ2-5
CASSRPSPGPSYNEQFF,TRBV21-1,TRBJ2-1
CASSELQGSGYGYTF,TRBV2,TRBJ1-2
CASRKDRAGGYTF,TRBV5-1,TRBJ1-2
CAISESAGGADTQYF,TRBV10-3,TRBJ2-3
CSVVPGGETQYF,TRBV29-1,TRBJ2-5
CASSLFSRIDSPLHF,TRBV7-9,TRBJ1-6
CASSKGQGGSVYTF,TRBV5-6,TRBJ1-2
CASSRPRAFYGYTF,TRBV28,TRBJ1-2
CASSFLTSGRETQYF,TRBV28,TRBJ2-5
CAISENLAGGFFF,TRBV10-3,TRBJ2-7
CASSAGTGFLYGYTF,TRBV9,TRBJ1-2
CASRHDPKETQYF,TRBV28,TRBJ2-5
CASREGRTAQNSPLHF,TRBV2,TRBJ1-6
CSVEVPGRGYEQYF,TRBV29-1,TRBJ2-7
CASSAGDQPQHF,TRBV9,TRBJ1-5
CASSFGQNSPLHF,TRBV7-8,TRBJ1-6
CASSLMDGGRGANVLTF,TRBV5-4,TRBJ2-6
CSAGGDSYNEQFF,TRBV29-1,TRBJ2-1
CAWRGSRTPNEQFF,TRBV30,TRBJ2-1